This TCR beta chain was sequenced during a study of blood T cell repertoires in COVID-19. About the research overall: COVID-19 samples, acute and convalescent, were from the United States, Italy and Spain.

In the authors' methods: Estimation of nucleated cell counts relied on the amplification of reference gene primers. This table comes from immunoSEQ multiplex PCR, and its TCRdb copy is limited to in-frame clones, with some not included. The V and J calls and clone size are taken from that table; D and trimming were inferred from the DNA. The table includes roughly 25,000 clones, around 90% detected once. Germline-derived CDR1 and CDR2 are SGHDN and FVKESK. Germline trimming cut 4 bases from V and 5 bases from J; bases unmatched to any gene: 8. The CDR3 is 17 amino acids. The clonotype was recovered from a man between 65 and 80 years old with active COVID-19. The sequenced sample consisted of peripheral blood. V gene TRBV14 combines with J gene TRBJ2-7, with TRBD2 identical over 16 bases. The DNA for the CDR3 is TGTGCCAGCAGCCGAGCGGGACTAGCGGGAGGGCCTCACGAGCAGTACTTC. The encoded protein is CASSRAGLAGGPHEQYF.